The 4 T cell receptor beta chains listed next were all sequenced from one sample in a study of blood T cell repertoires in COVID-19. The protocol was immunoSEQ multiplex PCR, while the TCRdb copy is restricted to in-frame clones and leaves out a portion. Here the sample spans under 300,000 clones, roughly 90% being singletons. The sequencing sample was made of peripheral blood. These receptors were obtained from a woman aged 70 to 79 with COVID-19, enrolled during active disease.

This clone was seen only once. This chain joins TRBV6-5 and TRBJ2-1; D is possibly TRBD2 (6 bases). Germline V lookup: CDR1 MNHEY, CDR2 SVGAGI. V lost 2 bases to trimming and J lost 7 bases, with 9 bases between them. The CDR3 has 13 amino acids. The CDR3 here is CASSYGGINEQFF. The CDR3 DNA reads TGTGCCAGCAGTTACGGGGGGATAAATGAGCAGTTCTTC.

The V gene is TRBV30, the J gene TRBJ1-4, with a possible D match to TRBD1 (6 bases). The CDR3 loop spans 15 amino acids. From germline, CDR1 is GTSNPN and CDR2 SVGIG (reference sequence). V lost 1 base to trimming and J lost 7 bases, with 16 bases between them. The CDR3 reads CAWSDLGQFLEKLFF. In nucleotides, the CDR3 is TGTGCCTGGAGTGATCTAGGACAGTTCCTTGAAAAACTGTTTTTT.

The J gene is TRBJ2-1, the V gene TRBV3-1 (or the pseudogene TRBV3-2); 11 bases map to TRBD2. Germline V gene data show CDR1 as LGHDT and CDR2 as YNNKEL (reference sequence). The CDR3 sequence is 15 residues long. With 5 bases clipped from V and 7 bases from J, the junction kept 7 bases outside the gene matches. CDR3 loop: CASSSTSGGLNEQFF. The CDR3 region has the DNA TGTGCCAGCAGCTCCACTAGCGGGGGCCTTAATGAGCAGTTCTTC.

CDR3 residues: CASSLQGHDLVAPLHF. CDR3 in DNA: TGTGCCAGCAGTTTACAGGGACATGATCTTGTGGCGCCCCTCCACTTT. The chain is built from TRBV27 and TRBJ1-6; possible D gene TRBD1, 6 bases. The CDR3 consists of 16 residues. CDR1 is MNHEY and CDR2 is SMNVEV in the germline V gene (reference sequence). Trimming took 2 bases from V and 13 from J, leaving 21 bases between them.